The source of this T cell receptor beta chain is a study of blood T cell repertoires in COVID-19. Study-wide context: Acute-phase and convalescent COVID-19 samples originated in the United States, Italy and Spain. The analysed material was cDNA or gDNA that came from T cells, B-cell-depleted T cells, or PBMCs.

Source study methods: Estimates of nucleated cell counts were drawn from the amplification of reference gene primers. Data came from immunoSEQ multiplex PCR; TCRdb stores just in-frame clones and leaves some out. D and trimming were read from the DNA, whereas the V and J calls and clone size are those reported in that table. The sample yields about 260,000 clones, around 83% seen once. Germline V gene lookup returns CDR1 LGHDT and CDR2 YNNKEL (reference sequence). The V and J ends lost 4 bases and 3 bases respectively, with 20 bases between them. CDR3 length equals 17 residues. This clone has only one observation.

The V call is TRBV3-1 (or the pseudogene TRBV3-2), the J call TRBJ2-3; D may be TRBD2 (5 bases). Sequencing input: peripheral blood. The sequence came from a woman between 40 and 55 years old who had recovered from COVID-19. CDR3: CASSRRAGVAGTDTQYF. The DNA for the CDR3 is TGTGCCAGCAGCCGCCGCGCCGGGGTAGCTGGTACAGATACGCAGTATTTT.